This TCR beta chain was documented in a study of blood T cell repertoires in COVID-19. Sequencing was performed with immunoSEQ multiplex PCR; in TCRdb, only in-frame clones are kept and a portion is missing. This table has over 130,000 clones, 80% to 85% appearing once. Specimen: peripheral blood. This clonotype was sampled from an elderly woman with acute or convalescent COVID-19.

Here the CDR3 DNA reads TGCAGCGTTGCCTCCCCTAGCGGGGCCCAAGAGACCCAGTACTTC. This sequence encodes CSVASPSGAQETQYF. The rearrangement uses TRBV29-1 and TRBJ2-5, with 9 bases that match TRBD2. The CDR3 contains 15 residues. CDR1 and CDR2 (germline): SQVTM, ANQGSEA. The V and J ends lost 4 bases and 1 base, in that order; junction bases with no gene match: 7. Complete variable domain (other parts from reference TRBV29-1 and TRBJ2-5): SAVISQKPSRDICQRGTSLTIQCQVDSQVTMMFWYRQQPGQSLTLIATANQGSEATYESGFVIDKFPISRPNLTFSTLTVSNMSPEDSSIYLCSVASPSGAQETQYFGPGTRLLVL.